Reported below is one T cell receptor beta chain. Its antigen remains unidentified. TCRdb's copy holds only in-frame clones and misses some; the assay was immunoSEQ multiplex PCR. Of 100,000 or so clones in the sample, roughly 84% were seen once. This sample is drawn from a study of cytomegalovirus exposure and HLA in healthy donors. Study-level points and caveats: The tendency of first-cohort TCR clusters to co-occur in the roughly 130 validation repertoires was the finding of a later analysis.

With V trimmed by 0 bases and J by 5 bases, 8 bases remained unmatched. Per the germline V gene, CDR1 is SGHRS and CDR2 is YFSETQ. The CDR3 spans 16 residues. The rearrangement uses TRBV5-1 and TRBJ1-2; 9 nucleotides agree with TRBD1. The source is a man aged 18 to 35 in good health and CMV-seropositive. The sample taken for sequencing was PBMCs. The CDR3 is CASSLALDRGQYGYTF. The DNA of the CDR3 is TGCGCCAGCAGCTTGGCCCTGGACAGGGGACAATATGGCTACACCTTC.